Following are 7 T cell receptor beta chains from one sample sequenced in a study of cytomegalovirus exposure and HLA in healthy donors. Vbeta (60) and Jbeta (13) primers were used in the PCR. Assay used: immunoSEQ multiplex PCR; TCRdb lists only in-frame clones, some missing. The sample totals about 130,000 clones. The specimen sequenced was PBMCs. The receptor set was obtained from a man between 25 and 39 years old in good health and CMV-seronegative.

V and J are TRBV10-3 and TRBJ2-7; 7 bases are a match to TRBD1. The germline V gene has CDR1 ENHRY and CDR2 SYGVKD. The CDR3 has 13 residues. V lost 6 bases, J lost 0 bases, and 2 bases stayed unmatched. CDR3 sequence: CAIRTGDSYEQYF. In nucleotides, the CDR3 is TGTGCCATCAGAACAGGGGACTCCTACGAGCAGTACTTC.

This CDR3 is CASSSWGGISSGANVLTF. CDR3 DNA: TGTGCCAGCAGCTCCTGGGGGGGGATAAGCTCTGGGGCCAACGTCCTGACTTTC. V is TRBV7-9 and J is TRBJ2-6; 7 nucleotides agree with TRBD2. This CDR3 is 18 amino acids long. After removal of 4 bases from V and 0 bases from J, the junction contained 9 bases not matched to a gene. Germline CDR1 is SEHNR and CDR2 is FQNEAQ (reference sequence).

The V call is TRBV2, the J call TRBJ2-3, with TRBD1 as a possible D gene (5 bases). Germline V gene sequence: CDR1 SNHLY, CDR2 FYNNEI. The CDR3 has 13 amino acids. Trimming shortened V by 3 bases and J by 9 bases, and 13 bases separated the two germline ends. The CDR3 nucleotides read TGTGCCAGCAGTGAGACCGACGCAGGGACGCAGTATTTT. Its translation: CASSETDAGTQYF.

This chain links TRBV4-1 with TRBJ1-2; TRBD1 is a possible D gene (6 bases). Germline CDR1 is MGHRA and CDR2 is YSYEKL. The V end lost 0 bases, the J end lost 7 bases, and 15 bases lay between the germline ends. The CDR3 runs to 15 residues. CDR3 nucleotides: TGCGCCAGCAGCCAAGAAGAAGGGGGATGGGGTGGCTACACCTTC. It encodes CASSQEEGGWGGYTF.

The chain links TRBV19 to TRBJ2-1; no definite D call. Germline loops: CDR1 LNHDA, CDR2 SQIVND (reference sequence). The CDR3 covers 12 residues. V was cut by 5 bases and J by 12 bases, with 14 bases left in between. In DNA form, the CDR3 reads TGTGCCAGTAGTGAGTTAAGAGGCGTGCAGTTCTTC. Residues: CASSELRGVQFF.

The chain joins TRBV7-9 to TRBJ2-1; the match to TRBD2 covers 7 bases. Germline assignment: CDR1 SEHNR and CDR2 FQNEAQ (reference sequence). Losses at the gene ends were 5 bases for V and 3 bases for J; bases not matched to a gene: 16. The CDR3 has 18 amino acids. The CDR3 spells CASSLFSGLADIYNEQFF. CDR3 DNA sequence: TGTGCCAGCAGCCTGTTTTCGGGGCTAGCGGATATCTACAATGAGCAGTTCTTC. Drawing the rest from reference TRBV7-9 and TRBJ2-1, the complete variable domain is DTGVSQNPRHKITKRGQNVTFRCDPISEHNRLYWYRQTLGQGPEFLTYFQNEAQLEKSRLLSDRFSAERPKGSFSTLEIQRTEQGDSAMYLCASSLFSGLADIYNEQFFGPGTRLTVL.

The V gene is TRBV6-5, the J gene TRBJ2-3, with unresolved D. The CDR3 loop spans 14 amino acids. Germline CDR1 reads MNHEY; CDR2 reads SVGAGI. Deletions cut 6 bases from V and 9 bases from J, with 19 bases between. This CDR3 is CASRPPTRASTQYF. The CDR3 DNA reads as TGTGCCAGCAGACCCCCCACTCGAGCGAGCACGCAGTATTTT.